The 31 T cell receptor beta chains below come from one sample, sequenced in a study of PD-1 blockade in classical Hodgkin lymphoma. Exposure to brentuximab vedotin varied, and each patient had relapsed following autologous stem cell transplantation. Some clones are missing from TCRdb's copy, which holds only in-frame ones; the method was immunoSEQ multiplex PCR. The repertoire holds tens of thousands of clones, with 89% as singletons. The sequencing used peripheral blood mononuclear cells (PBMCs), collected before the second cycle of nivolumab. The receptor source for this set is a human donor with classical Hodgkin lymphoma.

J is TRBJ2-7 and V is TRBV7-2; D gene ambiguous. V lost 1 base and J lost 6, with 19 bases in between. This CDR3 is 16 amino acids long. Germline lookup yields CDR1 SGHTA and CDR2 FQGNSA. The CDR3 nucleotides are TGTGCCAGCAGCTTAGAGGCAGACGCATGGCAAGCCGAGCAGTACTTC. It codes for CASSLEADAWQAEQYF.

The V call is TRBV7-9, the J call TRBJ2-7, with TRBD1 matching 9 bases. From germline, CDR1 is SEHNR and CDR2 FQNEAQ (reference sequence). CDR3 size: 14 residues. J gave up 7 bases and V 5 bases, and 9 bases lay outside the gene matches. The CDR3 reads CASSAGDREREQYF. The CDR3 region has the DNA TGTGCCAGCAGCGCAGGGGACAGGGAGAGAGAGCAGTACTTC. Combining the CDR3 with reference TRBV7-9 and TRBJ2-7 gives the whole variable domain DTGVSQNPRHKITKRGQNVTFRCDPISEHNRLYWYRQTLGQGPEFLTYFQNEAQLEKSRLLSDRFSAERPKGSFSTLEIQRTEQGDSAMYLCASSAGDREREQYFGPGTRLTVT.

Here the CDR3 DNA reads TGTGCCAGCAGTCTAGGACTAGCGGGGAACACCGGGGAGCTGTTTTTT. Translated: CASSLGLAGNTGELFF. The V call is TRBV28, the J call TRBJ2-2, with 11 bases fitting TRBD2. In germline, CDR1 is MDHEN, CDR2 SYDVKM. CDR3 size: 16 residues. Losses at the gene ends were 5 bases for V and 1 base for J; bases not matched to a gene: 3. Together with reference TRBV28 and TRBJ2-2, the CDR3 gives the full variable domain: DVKVTQSSRYLVKRTGEKVFLECVQDMDHENMFWYRQDPGLGLRLIYFSYDVKMKEKGDIPEGYSVSREKKERFSLILESASTNQTSMYLCASSLGLAGNTGELFFGEGSRLTVL.

The chain carries TRBV10-3 and TRBJ2-3; D unresolved. Germline V gene sequence: CDR1 ENHRY, CDR2 SYGVKD. The CDR3 contains 15 residues. V shed 1 base and J shed 0 bases, with 8 bases lying between them. CDR3 protein: CAISEWELSTDTQYF. The CDR3 bases are TGTGCCATCAGTGAGTGGGAACTAAGCACAGATACGCAGTATTTT.

In nucleotides, the CDR3 is TGTGCCAGCAGCTTGGGGTGGACTAGCGGACAAGAGACCCAGTACTTC. Residues: CASSLGWTSGQETQYF. V usage is TRBV5-6 and J usage is TRBJ2-5, with 10 bases that match TRBD2. CDR3 length equals 16 residues. Germline V gene data show CDR1 as SGHDT and CDR2 as YYEEEE. Trimming removed 0 bases from V and 2 bases from J; junction bases left unmatched: 4.

The gene calls are TRBV10-3 and TRBJ1-3; D not certain. The V gene's germline CDR1 is ENHRY and CDR2 SYGVKD. V gave up 0 bases and J gave up 3 bases, with 12 bases separating them. The CDR3 contains 16 residues. The CDR3 here is CAISESTMTVGNTIYF. CDR3 coding DNA: TGTGCCATCAGTGAGTCGACCATGACGGTTGGAAACACCATATATTTT.

This chain uses TRBV9 with TRBJ2-3, with TRBD2 identical over 7 bases. Germline CDR1 SGDLS, CDR2 YYNGEE. V trimming: 0 bases; J trimming: 2 bases; junction bases outside the gene matches: 3. CDR3 length: 15 residues. Written as DNA, the CDR3 is TGTGCCAGCAGCGTAGAAGCGGGGCTCACAGATACGCAGTATTTT. This sequence encodes CASSVEAGLTDTQYF.

With respect to this clone: Other DNA sequences in the sample encode the same CDR3. The chain employs TRBV7-3 and TRBJ2-3, with a weak D call TRBD1 (6 bases). This CDR3 region has 15 residues. Germline assignment: CDR1 SGHTA and CDR2 FQGTGA. V was cut by 2 bases and J by 1 base, with 10 bases left in between. DNA for the CDR3: TGTGCCAGCAGCTTACAGGGGTTGGGCACAGATACGCAGTATTTT. It yields the protein CASSLQGLGTDTQYF.

The rearrangement joins TRBV10-1 to TRBJ2-7; D not resolved. This CDR3 comprises 11 residues. Germline V gives CDR1 WNHNN, CDR2 SYGVQD (reference sequence). Trimming left V 3 bases short and J 5 bases short, with 5 bases between. The CDR3 is CASSERDEQYF. DNA of the CDR3: TGCGCCAGCAGTGAAAGGGACGAGCAGTACTTC.

This clone was seen once. The chain links TRBV28 to TRBJ2-7, with TRBD1 matching 7 bases. This CDR3 spans 15 amino acids. The junction had 13 bases not matched to a gene; V was cut back by 4 bases and J by 7 bases. Germline CDR1 MDHEN, CDR2 SYDVKM. The CDR3 sequence is CASSSDLRGSGEQYF. In nucleotides, the CDR3 is TGTGCCAGCAGTTCCGACCTCAGGGGGTCCGGGGAGCAGTACTTC.

V usage is TRBV5-4 and J usage is TRBJ2-7; D not resolved. The germline gives CDR1 SGHNT, CDR2 YYREEE (reference sequence). The length of the CDR3 is 16 residues. V lost 0 bases and J 6 bases, leaving 19 bases between the germline ends. The DNA of the CDR3 is TGTGCCAGCAGCTTGGGGAGTGGTGGCGCAAGGGCCGAGCAGTACTTC. The encoded protein is CASSLGSGGARAEQYF. The whole variable domain, remainder taken from reference TRBV5-4 and TRBJ2-7, is ETGVTQSPTHLIKTRGQQVTLRCSSQSGHNTVSWYQQALGQGPQFIFQYYREEENGRGNFPPRFSGLQFPNYSSELNVNALELDDSALYLCASSLGSGGARAEQYFGPGTRLTVT.

The chain carries TRBV18 and TRBJ1-4, with 7 bases lining up with TRBD1. Trimming took 3 bases from V and 0 from J; bases not matched to a gene: 10. The CDR3 extends over 18 amino acids. CDR1 is KGHSH, CDR2 LQKENI, per germline. CDR3 amino acids: CASSPTSGTAATNEKLFF. The CDR3 nucleotides read TGTGCCAGCTCACCGACATCCGGGACAGCAGCAACTAATGAAAAACTGTTTTTT.

V is TRBV2 and J is TRBJ2-3; 8 bases match TRBD2. Germline lookup yields CDR1 SNHLY and CDR2 FYNNEI. V trimming: 5 bases; J trimming: 6 bases; junction bases outside the gene matches: 10. CDR3 length equals 15 residues. CDR3 loop: CASSYSGTSRDTQYF. The CDR3 nucleotides read TGTGCCAGCAGTTACTCCGGGACTAGTCGGGATACGCAGTATTTT.

The sample holds a few counts of this clone. V gene TRBV29-1 combines with J gene TRBJ2-3; 8 bases agree with TRBD1. This CDR3 comprises 14 residues. Unmatched junction bases numbered 7, after V lost 7 bases and J lost 1 base. Per the germline V gene, CDR1 is SQVTM and CDR2 is ANQGSEA. The CDR3 DNA reads TGCAGCGGAACAGGACAGGGCGGCACAGATACGCAGTATTTT. Translating gives CSGTGQGGTDTQYF.

V usage is TRBV6-1 and J usage is TRBJ1-6; D is possibly TRBD1 (6 bases). Germline CDR1 reads MNHNS; CDR2 reads SASEGT. V lost 4 bases and J lost 8, with 18 bases in between. The CDR3 has 16 amino acids. The CDR3 DNA reads TGTGCCAGCAGTGCCCGGGGGCCCATTTTCGATTCACCCCTCCACTTT. The encoded protein is CASSARGPIFDSPLHF.

This chain connects TRBV19 to TRBJ2-3; 7 bases are a match to TRBD2. The CDR3 covers 16 residues. Germline assignment: CDR1 LNHDA and CDR2 SQIVND (reference sequence). The junction had 16 bases not matched to a gene; V was cut back by 6 bases and J by 7 bases. CDR3: CASRPERGRNGNTQYF. The CDR3 DNA is TGTGCCAGTAGACCTGAGCGGGGTCGGAATGGGAATACGCAGTATTTT.

The chain employs TRBV5-1 and TRBJ2-1; perhaps TRBD2 as D (5 bases). Germline V gene data show CDR1 as SGHRS and CDR2 as YFSETQ. V lost 0 bases and J 3 bases, leaving 13 bases between the germline ends. This CDR3 has 16 amino acids. Written as DNA, the CDR3 is TGCGCCAGCAGCTTGGCTGCCCACGGACTCTACAATGAGCAGTTCTTC. It codes for CASSLAAHGLYNEQFF.

The V and J genes are TRBV28 and TRBJ2-5, with a weak D call TRBD2 (6 bases). Looked up from germline, CDR1 is MDHEN and CDR2 is SYDVKM. The CDR3 has 13 residues. The V end was cut by 5 bases, the J end by 1 base, with 8 bases between. In DNA, the CDR3 is TGTGCCAGCAGTATGACTAGCCAAGAGACCCAGTACTTC. It yields the protein CASSMTSQETQYF.

The chain employs TRBV25-1 and TRBJ2-3, with TRBD1 identical over 7 bases. This CDR3 region has 14 residues. Germline values: CDR1 MGHDK, CDR2 SYGVNS. J gave up 5 bases and V 3 bases, and 5 bases lay outside the gene matches. CDR3 region: CASSESRDRDTQYF. The CDR3 DNA sequence: TGTGCCAGCAGTGAGAGCCGGGACAGAGATACGCAGTATTTT.

Notes on this clone: The junction departs from the called germline gene at one end, perhaps through a read error. This chain links TRBV4-1 with TRBJ2-7, with D perhaps matching TRBD1 (6 bases). In germline, CDR1 is MGHRA, CDR2 YSYEKL. The CDR3 consists of 14 residues. CDR3 region: CASSQEERGSSRVF. The CDR3 DNA sequence: TGCGCCAGCAGCCAAGAGGAAAGGGGGTCCTCCCGTGTTTTC.

This sequence joins TRBV11-1 and TRBJ1-2; TRBD1 might be the D (6 bases). The V and J ends lost 3 bases and 5 bases respectively, with 13 bases between them. The CDR3 loop spans 14 amino acids. CDR1 and CDR2 from the germline V gene are SGHAT and FQDESV (reference sequence). Here the CDR3 reads CASSFDRFGYGYTF. The CDR3, as DNA: TGTGCCAGCAGCTTTGACAGGTTTGGGTATGGCTACACCTTC.

The chain couples TRBV5-1 to TRBJ2-7; D possibly corresponds to TRBD2 (6 bases). The germline CDR1 and CDR2 sequences are SGHRS and YFSETQ. V gave up 4 bases and J gave up 2 bases, with 7 bases separating them. The CDR3 loop spans 12 amino acids. This CDR3 reads CASSGGPYEQYF. The CDR3 nucleotides read TGCGCCAGCAGCGGAGGGCCCTACGAGCAGTACTTC.

The J gene is TRBJ1-1, the V gene TRBV6-5; no definite D call. CDR3 length: 13 amino acids. Germline values: CDR1 MNHEY, CDR2 SVGAGI. The V end lost 8 bases, the J end lost 0 bases, and 10 bases lay between the germline ends. The CDR3 DNA reads TGTGCCAGCCACAGCAACTTGAACACTGAAGCTTTCTTT. Its protein product is CASHSNLNTEAFF.

The chain recombines TRBV27 with TRBJ2-4; D is unclear. CDR1 and CDR2 from the germline V gene are MNHEY and SMNVEV (reference sequence). Trimming cost V 3 bases and J 6 bases, with 3 bases left between them. The length of the CDR3 is 11 residues. This chain's CDR3 is CASSFANIQYF. DNA of the CDR3: TGTGCCAGCAGTTTTGCAAACATTCAGTACTTC.

This clone came up once. The CDR3: CASSLAEPDPGIYGYTF. CDR3 bases: TGCGCCAGCAGCTTGGCCGAACCAGACCCGGGAATCTATGGCTACACCTTC. This rearrangement joins TRBV5-1 to TRBJ1-2, with D unresolved. The CDR3 length is 17 residues. V shed 0 bases and J shed 4 bases, with 19 bases lying between them. Germline V lookup: CDR1 SGHRS, CDR2 YFSETQ.

The chain recombines TRBV5-1 with TRBJ2-7; D might be TRBD1 (5 bases). Per the germline V gene, CDR1 is SGHRS and CDR2 is YFSETQ. The CDR3 is 14 amino acids. V was cut by 0 bases and J by 2 bases, with 9 bases left in between. The CDR3 DNA is TGCGCCAGCAGCTTGGGTTCAGGGACCTACGAGCAGTACTTC. Residues: CASSLGSGTYEQYF.

The rearrangement links TRBV6-6 to TRBJ1-2; 7 nucleotides line up with TRBD1. The germline CDR1 and CDR2 sequences are MNHNY and SVGAGI (reference sequence). Germline trimming cut 2 bases from V and 4 bases from J; bases unmatched to any gene: 10. This CDR3 is 16 amino acids long. Here the CDR3 DNA reads TGTGCCAGCAGTTACGGGACAGCCCAAGACCTCTATGGCTACACCTTC. Residues: CASSYGTAQDLYGYTF.

This chain joins TRBV11-2 and TRBJ1-1; unclear D gene. The CDR3 covers 13 residues. V lost 0 bases and J lost 1, with 3 bases in between. Per germline, CDR1 SGHAT and CDR2 FQNNGV. CDR3 amino acids: CASSLERNTEAFF. DNA of the CDR3: TGTGCCAGCAGCTTAGAGAGGAACACTGAAGCTTTCTTT.

The chain employs TRBV10-2 and TRBJ1-5, with D possibly TRBD1 on 6 matching bases. The V and J ends lost 8 bases and 1 base respectively, with 9 bases between them. The CDR3 extends over 13 amino acids. In germline, CDR1 is WSHSY, CDR2 SAAADI. This CDR3 is CASSRGSNQPQHF. CDR3 bases: TGCGCCAGCTCCAGGGGCAGCAATCAGCCCCAGCATTTT.

V is TRBV5-8 and J is TRBJ2-1; D not certain. The CDR3 spans 11 residues. With 2 bases removed from V and 8 bases from J, the gap between germline ends came to 5 bases. Germline values: CDR1 SGHTS, CDR2 YDEGEE. The CDR3 sequence is CASSLAHEQFF. The CDR3 DNA reads TGTGCCAGCAGCTTAGCCCATGAGCAGTTCTTC.

The sample holds one count of this clone. The chain employs TRBV19 and TRBJ1-3; D is unclear. CDR1 and CDR2 from the germline V gene are LNHDA and SQIVND (reference sequence). Trimming cost V 7 bases and J 6 bases, with 16 bases left between them. This CDR3 has 14 amino acids. The CDR3 loop is CASTIGGGENTIYF. DNA for the CDR3: TGTGCCAGTACCATAGGCGGCGGGGAAAACACCATATATTTT.